Given below is one T cell receptor beta chain in context. This sample was included in a study of blood T cell repertoires in COVID-19. Assay: immunoSEQ multiplex PCR; the TCRdb copy retains only in-frame clones and omits some. The table records about half a million clones, roughly 87% of them present only once. This clonotype originated in a young man with COVID-19, enrolled during active disease. Material for sequencing was peripheral blood.

CDR3 in amino acids: CASSQDILAGYYEQYF. The CDR3 DNA reads as TGTGCCAGCAGCCAAGATATACTAGCGGGGTACTACGAGCAGTACTTC. The chain links TRBV3-1 (or the pseudogene TRBV3-2) to TRBJ2-7, with TRBD2 identical over 10 bases. Germline CDR1 is LGHDT and CDR2 is YNNKEL (reference sequence). V was pared by 0 bases and J by 3 bases, with 5 bases of the junction left unmatched. This CDR3 has 16 amino acids.